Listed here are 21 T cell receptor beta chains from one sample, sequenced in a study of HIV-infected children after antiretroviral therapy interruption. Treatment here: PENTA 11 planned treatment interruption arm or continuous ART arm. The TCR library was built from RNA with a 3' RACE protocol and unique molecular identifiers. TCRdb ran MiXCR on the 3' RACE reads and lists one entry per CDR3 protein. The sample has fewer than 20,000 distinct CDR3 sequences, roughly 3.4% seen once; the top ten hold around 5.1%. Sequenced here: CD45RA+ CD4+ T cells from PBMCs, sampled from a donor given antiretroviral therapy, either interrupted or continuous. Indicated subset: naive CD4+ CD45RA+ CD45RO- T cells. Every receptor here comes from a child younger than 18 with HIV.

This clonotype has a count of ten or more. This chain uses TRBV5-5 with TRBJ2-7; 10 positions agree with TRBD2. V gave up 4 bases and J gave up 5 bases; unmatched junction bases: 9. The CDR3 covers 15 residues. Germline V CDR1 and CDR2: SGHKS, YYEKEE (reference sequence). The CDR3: CASSNTGLALDEQYF. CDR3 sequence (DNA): TGTGCCAGCAGCAATACGGGACTAGCGCTCGACGAGCAGTACTTC.

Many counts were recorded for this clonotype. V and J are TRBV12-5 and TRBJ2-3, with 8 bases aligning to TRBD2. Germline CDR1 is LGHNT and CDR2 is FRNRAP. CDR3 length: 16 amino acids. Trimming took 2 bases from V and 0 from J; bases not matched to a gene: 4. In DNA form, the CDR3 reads TGTGCTAGTGGTTTGTCACTAGCGGCTAGCACAGATACGCAGTATTTT. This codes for CASGLSLAASTDTQYF.

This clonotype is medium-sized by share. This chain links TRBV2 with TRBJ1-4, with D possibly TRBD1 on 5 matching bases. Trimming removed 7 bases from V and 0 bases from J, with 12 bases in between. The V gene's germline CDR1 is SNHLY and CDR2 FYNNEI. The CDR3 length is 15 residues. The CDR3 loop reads CASISTAATNEKLFF. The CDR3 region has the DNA TGTGCCAGCATTTCGACAGCTGCAACTAATGAAAAACTGTTTTTT.

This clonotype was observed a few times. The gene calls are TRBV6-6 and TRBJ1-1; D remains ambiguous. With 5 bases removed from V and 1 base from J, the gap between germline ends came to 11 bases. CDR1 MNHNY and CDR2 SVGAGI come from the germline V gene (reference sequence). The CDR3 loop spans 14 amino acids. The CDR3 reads CASSVSGPNTEAFF. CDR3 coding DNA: TGTGCCAGCAGTGTCTCGGGTCCGAACACTGAAGCTTTCTTT.

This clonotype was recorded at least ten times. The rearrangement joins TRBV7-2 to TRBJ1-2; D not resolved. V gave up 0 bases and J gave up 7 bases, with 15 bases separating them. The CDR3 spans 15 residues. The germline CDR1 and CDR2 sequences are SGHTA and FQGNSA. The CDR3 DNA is TGTGCCAGCAGCTTAGCGACGATAGGGTTCGGTGGCTACACCTTC. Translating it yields CASSLATIGFGGYTF.

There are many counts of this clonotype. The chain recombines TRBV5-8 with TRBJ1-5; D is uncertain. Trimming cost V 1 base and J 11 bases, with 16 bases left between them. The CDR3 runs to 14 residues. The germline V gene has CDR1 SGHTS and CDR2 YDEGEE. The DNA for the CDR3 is TGTGCCAGCAGCTTGTTCAAGGGTTCGGGAGCCCAGCATTTT. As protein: CASSLFKGSGAQHF. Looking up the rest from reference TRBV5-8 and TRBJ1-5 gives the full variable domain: EAGVTQSPTHLIKTRGQQATLRCSPISGHTSVYWYQQALGLGLQFLLWYDEGEERNRGNFPPRFSGRQFPNYSSELNVNALELEDSALYLCASSLFKGSGAQHFGDGTRLSIL.

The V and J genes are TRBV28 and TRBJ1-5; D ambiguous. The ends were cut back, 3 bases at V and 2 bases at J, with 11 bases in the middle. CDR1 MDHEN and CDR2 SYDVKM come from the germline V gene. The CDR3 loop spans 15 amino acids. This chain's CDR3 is CASSFPLGGNQPQHF. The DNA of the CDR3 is TGTGCCAGCAGTTTCCCCCTCGGGGGCAATCAGCCCCAGCATTTT.

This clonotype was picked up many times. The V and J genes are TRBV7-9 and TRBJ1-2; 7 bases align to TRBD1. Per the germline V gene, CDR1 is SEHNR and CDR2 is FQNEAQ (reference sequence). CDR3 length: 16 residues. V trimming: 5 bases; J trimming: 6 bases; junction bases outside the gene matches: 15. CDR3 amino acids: CASSLPPRDRPDGYTF. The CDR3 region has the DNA TGTGCCAGCAGCCTCCCCCCCCGGGACAGACCTGATGGCTACACCTTC.

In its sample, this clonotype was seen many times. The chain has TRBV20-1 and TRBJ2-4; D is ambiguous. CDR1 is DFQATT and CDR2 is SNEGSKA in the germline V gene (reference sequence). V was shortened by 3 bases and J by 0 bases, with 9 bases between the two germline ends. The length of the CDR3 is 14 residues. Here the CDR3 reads CSASGVVAKNIQYF. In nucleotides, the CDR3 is TGCAGTGCTAGTGGGGTGGTAGCCAAAAACATTCAGTACTTC.

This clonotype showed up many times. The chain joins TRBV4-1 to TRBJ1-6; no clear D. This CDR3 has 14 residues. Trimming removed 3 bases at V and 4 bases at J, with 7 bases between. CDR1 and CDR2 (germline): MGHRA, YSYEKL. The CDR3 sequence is CASSHDIYNSPLHF. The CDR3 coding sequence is TGCGCCAGCAGCCATGACATATATAATTCACCCCTCCACTTT.

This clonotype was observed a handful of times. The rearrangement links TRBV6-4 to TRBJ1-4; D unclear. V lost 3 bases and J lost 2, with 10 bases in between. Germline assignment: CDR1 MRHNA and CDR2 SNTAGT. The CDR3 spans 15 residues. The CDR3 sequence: CASSEMSRTNEKLFF. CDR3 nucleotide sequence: TGTGCCAGCAGTGAAATGAGTCGGACTAATGAAAAACTGTTTTTT.

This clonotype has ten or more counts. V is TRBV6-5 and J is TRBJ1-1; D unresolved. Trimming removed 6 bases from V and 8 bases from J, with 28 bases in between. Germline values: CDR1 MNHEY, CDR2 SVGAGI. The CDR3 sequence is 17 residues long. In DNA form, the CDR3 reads TGTGCCAGCAGCTTGAATGGTTGGGGTTCCGGACCACAGGAAGCTTTCTTT. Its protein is CASSLNGWGSGPQEAFF.

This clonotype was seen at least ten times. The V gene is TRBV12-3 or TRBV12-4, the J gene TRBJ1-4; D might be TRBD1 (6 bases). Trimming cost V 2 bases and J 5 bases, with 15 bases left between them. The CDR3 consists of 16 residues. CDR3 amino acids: CASSLNRQANNEKLFF. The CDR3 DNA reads TGTGCCAGCAGTTTAAACCGACAGGCAAACAATGAAAAACTGTTTTTT.

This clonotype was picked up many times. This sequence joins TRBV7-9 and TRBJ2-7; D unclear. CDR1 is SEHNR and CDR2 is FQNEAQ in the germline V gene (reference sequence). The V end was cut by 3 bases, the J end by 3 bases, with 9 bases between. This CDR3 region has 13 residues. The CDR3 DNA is TGTGCCAGCAGCTTTTTTGATAACTACGAGCAGTACTTC. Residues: CASSFFDNYEQYF. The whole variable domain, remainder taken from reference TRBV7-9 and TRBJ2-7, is DTGVSQNPRHKITKRGQNVTFRCDPISEHNRLYWYRQTLGQGPEFLTYFQNEAQLEKSRLLSDRFSAERPKGSFSTLEIQRTEQGDSAMYLCASSFFDNYEQYFGPGTRLTVT.

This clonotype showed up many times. The CDR3 nucleotides read TGTGCCAGCAGCTTAGGTCCCCCAATGTCCTACAATGAGCAGTTCTTC. Translated, it gives CASSLGPPMSYNEQFF. The chain couples TRBV7-6 to TRBJ2-1; D ambiguous. In germline, CDR1 is SGHVS, CDR2 FNYEAQ. V lost 1 base and J lost 1, with 11 bases in between. The CDR3 runs 16 residues.

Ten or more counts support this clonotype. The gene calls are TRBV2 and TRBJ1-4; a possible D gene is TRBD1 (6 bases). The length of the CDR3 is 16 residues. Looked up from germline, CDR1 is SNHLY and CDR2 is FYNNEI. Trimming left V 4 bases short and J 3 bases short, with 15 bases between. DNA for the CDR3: TGTGCCAGCAGTGGGCCTGGGGGGGCGGCTAATGAAAAACTGTTTTTT. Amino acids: CASSGPGGAANEKLFF.

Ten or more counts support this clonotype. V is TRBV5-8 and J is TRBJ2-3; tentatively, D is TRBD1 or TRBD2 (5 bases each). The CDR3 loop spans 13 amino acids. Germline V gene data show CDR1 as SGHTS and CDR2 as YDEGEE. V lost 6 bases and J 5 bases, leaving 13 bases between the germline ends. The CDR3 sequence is CASTQGEQDTQYF. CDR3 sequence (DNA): TGTGCCAGCACCCAAGGGGAGCAAGATACGCAGTATTTT.

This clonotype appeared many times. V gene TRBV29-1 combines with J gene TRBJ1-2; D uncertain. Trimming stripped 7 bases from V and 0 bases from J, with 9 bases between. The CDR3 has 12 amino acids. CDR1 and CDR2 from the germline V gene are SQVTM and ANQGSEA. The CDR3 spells CSGFGTNYGYTF. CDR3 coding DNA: TGCAGCGGGTTCGGGACTAACTATGGCTACACCTTC. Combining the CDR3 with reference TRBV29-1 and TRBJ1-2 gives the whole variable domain SAVISQKPSRDICQRGTSLTIQCQVDSQVTMMFWYRQQPGQSLTLIATANQGSEATYESGFVIDKFPISRPNLTFSTLTVSNMSPEDSSIYLCSGFGTNYGYTFGSGTRLTVV.

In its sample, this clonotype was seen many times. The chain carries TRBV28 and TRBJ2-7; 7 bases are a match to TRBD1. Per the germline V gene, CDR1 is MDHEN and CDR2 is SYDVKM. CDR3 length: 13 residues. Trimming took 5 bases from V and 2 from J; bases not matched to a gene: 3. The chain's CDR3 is CASSPTGTYEQYF. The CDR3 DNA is TGTGCCAGCAGTCCGACAGGGACCTACGAGCAGTACTTC.

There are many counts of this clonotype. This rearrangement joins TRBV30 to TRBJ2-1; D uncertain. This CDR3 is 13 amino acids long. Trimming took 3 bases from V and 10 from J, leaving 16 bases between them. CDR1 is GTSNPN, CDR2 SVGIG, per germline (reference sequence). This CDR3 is CAWSGFRAREQFF. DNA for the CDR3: TGTGCCTGGAGCGGATTTCGGGCGCGGGAGCAGTTCTTC.

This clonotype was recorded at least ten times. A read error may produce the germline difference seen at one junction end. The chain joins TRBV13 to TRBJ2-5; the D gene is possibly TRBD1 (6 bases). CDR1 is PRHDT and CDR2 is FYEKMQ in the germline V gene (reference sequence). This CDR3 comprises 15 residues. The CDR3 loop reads CASSLGAGNQDTQYF. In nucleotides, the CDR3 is TGTGCCAGCTCTCTGGGGGCAGGGAACCAAGACACCCAGTACTTT.